These T cell receptor beta chains were read from a single sample in a study of PD-1 blockade in classical Hodgkin lymphoma. Libraries were prepared by immunoSEQ multiplex PCR; TCRdb keeps only in-frame clonotypes and omits some of them. The sample has tens of thousands of clones, around 69% seen once. The sequenced sample was peripheral blood mononuclear cells (PBMCs), obtained before the fourth cycle of nivolumab. The source is a human donor with classical Hodgkin lymphoma. Each CDR3 is given with its conserved first and last residue. A D gene is named only where the DNA matches it firmly. Only part of the rows carry a size: once, few, many, or a class if the clone is expanded.

D gene: -
V gene: TRBV6-5
J gene: TRBJ1-2
clone size: -
CDR3 DNA: TGTGCCAGCAGTTACGAGCAGGGCGCTGGCTACACCTTC
CDR3 protein: CASSYEQGAGYTF

D gene: -
V gene: TRBV7-8
J gene: TRBJ2-6
clone size: -
CDR3 DNA: TGTGCCAGCAGCTTGGGGGGAACTGGGGCCAACGTCCTGACTTTC
CDR3 protein: CASSLGGTGANVLTF

D gene: -
V gene: TRBV6-6
J gene: TRBJ2-1
clone size: -
CDR3 DNA: TGTGCCAGCTTATTTAGGGATGAGCAGTTCTTC
CDR3 protein: CASLFRDEQFF

D gene: -
V gene: TRBV6-7
J gene: TRBJ1-2
clone size: -
CDR3 DNA: TGTGCCAGCAGTTACTCGATATGTACCCAGGCCGTTAACTATGGCTACACCTTC
CDR3 protein: CASSYSICTQAVNYGYTF

D gene: -
V gene: TRBV10-3
J gene: TRBJ1-2
clone size: -
CDR3 DNA: TGTGCCATCAGTGAGTCCGCAGCGGCCGTTGGGGGCTACACCTTC
CDR3 protein: CAISESAAAVGGYTF

D gene: -
V gene: TRBV2
J gene: TRBJ2-5
clone size: -
CDR3 DNA: TGTGCCAGCAGTGAACGGGAGACCCAGTACTTC
CDR3 protein: CASSERETQYF

D gene: -
V gene: TRBV19
J gene: TRBJ1-1
clone size: -
CDR3 DNA: TGTGCCAGTAGTATAGTATTAGGAGGGGGGACTGAAGCTTTCTTT
CDR3 protein: CASSIVLGGGTEAFF

D gene: -
V gene: TRBV4-3
J gene: TRBJ1-1
clone size: -
CDR3 DNA: TGCGCCAGCAGCCAAGATACAGGAAAGAACACTGAAGCTTTCTTT
CDR3 protein: CASSQDTGKNTEAFF

D gene: TRBD2
V gene: TRBV19
J gene: TRBJ2-1
clone size: -
CDR3 DNA: TGTGCCAGTAGTTCGTCGATTTTTAGCGGGGAGCAGTTCTTC
CDR3 protein: CASSSSIFSGEQFF

D gene: -
V gene: TRBV15
J gene: TRBJ1-3
clone size: -
CDR3 DNA: TGTGCCACCAGCAGAGATCTGAGGGAAGGAGATTACACCATATATTTT
CDR3 protein: CATSRDLREGDYTIYF

D gene: TRBD2
V gene: TRBV7-2
J gene: TRBJ2-1
clone size: -
CDR3 DNA: TGTGCCAGCAGCGAACCGTGGACTAGCGGGGGGGAGCAGTTCTTC
CDR3 protein: CASSEPWTSGGEQFF

D gene: -
V gene: TRBV30
J gene: TRBJ2-7
clone size: -
CDR3 DNA: TGTGCCTGGAGCGTCGACCCTCTGGGACAGTACTTC
CDR3 protein: CAWSVDPLGQYF

D gene: -
V gene: TRBV6-5
J gene: TRBJ2-3
clone size: -
CDR3 DNA: TGTGCCAGCAGTTACAGAGGATGGGAGGGCACAGATACGCAGTATTTT
CDR3 protein: CASSYRGWEGTDTQYF

D gene: TRBD1
V gene: TRBV28
J gene: TRBJ1-5
clone size: -
CDR3 DNA: TGTGCCAGCACCGAAGGGACAGGGATGGAATATTTTAGCAATCAGCCCCAGCATTTT
CDR3 protein: CASTEGTGMEYFSNQPQHF

D gene: TRBD1
V gene: TRBV2
J gene: TRBJ2-6
clone size: -
CDR3 DNA: TGTGCCAGCAGTGCGTGGGGACAGGAGGGCTCTGGGGCCAACGTCCTGACTTTC
CDR3 protein: CASSAWGQEGSGANVLTF

D gene: -
V gene: TRBV5-4
J gene: TRBJ1-6
clone size: -
CDR3 DNA: TGTGCCAGCAGCTTGGGCATCCGGGGAGAGTCACCCCTCCACTTT
CDR3 protein: CASSLGIRGESPLHF

D gene: -
V gene: TRBV15
J gene: TRBJ2-2
clone size: -
CDR3 DNA: TGTGCCACCAGGACACTCGAGAACACCGGGGAGCTGTTTTTT
CDR3 protein: CATRTLENTGELFF

D gene: -
V gene: TRBV4-3
J gene: TRBJ2-1
clone size: -
CDR3 DNA: TGCGCCAGCAGCCAAGGGCCAGGGGCTAGCTCCTACAATGAGCAGTTCTTC
CDR3 protein: CASSQGPGASSYNEQFF

D gene: -
V gene: TRBV19
J gene: TRBJ2-2
clone size: -
CDR3 DNA: TGTGCCAGTAGTATAGAAGGGTCGAACACCGGGGAGCTGTTTTTT
CDR3 protein: CASSIEGSNTGELFF

D gene: -
V gene: TRBV7-2
J gene: TRBJ2-7
clone size: -
CDR3 DNA: TGTGCCAGCAGCTCCGACTTCACTTGGACGAACACCTACGAGCAGTACTTC
CDR3 protein: CASSSDFTWTNTYEQYF

D gene: -
V gene: TRBV19
J gene: TRBJ2-7
clone size: -
CDR3 DNA: TGTGCCAGTAGTCCGGGGCATCCTTACGAGCAGTACTTC
CDR3 protein: CASSPGHPYEQYF

D gene: -
V gene: TRBV5-6
J gene: TRBJ2-1
clone size: medium-sized
CDR3 DNA: TGTGCCAGCAGCTTACCAGGGGATTATGAGCAGTTCTTC
CDR3 protein: CASSLPGDYEQFF

D gene: TRBD2
V gene: TRBV7-9
J gene: TRBJ2-7
clone size: -
CDR3 DNA: TGTGCCAGCAGCCTTCCGGGGGGGAACGAGCAGTACTTC
CDR3 protein: CASSLPGGNEQYF

D gene: TRBD1
V gene: TRBV19
J gene: TRBJ1-2
clone size: -
CDR3 DNA: TGTGCCAGTAGTAGGGACAGTATGCAGTATGGCTACACCTTC
CDR3 protein: CASSRDSMQYGYTF

D gene: -
V gene: TRBV28
J gene: TRBJ1-1
clone size: once
CDR3 DNA: TGTGCCAGCAGTTACACTGAAGCTTTCTTT
CDR3 protein: CASSYTEAFF

D gene: -
V gene: TRBV4-2
J gene: TRBJ1-5
clone size: -
CDR3 DNA: TGTGCCAGCAGCCAAGACACAAATCAGCCCCAGCATTTT
CDR3 protein: CASSQDTNQPQHF

D gene: -
V gene: TRBV4-2
J gene: TRBJ1-2
clone size: -
CDR3 DNA: TGTGCCAGCAGCCCAGGGGCAGGGCCCCTTGGGTATGGCTACACCTTC
CDR3 protein: CASSPGAGPLGYGYTF

D gene: -
V gene: TRBV4-3
J gene: TRBJ1-1
clone size: -
CDR3 DNA: TGCGCCAGCAGCCTAGCCGATACACGGAACACTGAAGCTTTCTTT
CDR3 protein: CASSLADTRNTEAFF

D gene: TRBD2
V gene: TRBV9
J gene: TRBJ2-5
clone size: -
CDR3 DNA: TGTGCCAGCAGCGCAATAGCGGGGGGTCAAGAGACCCAGTACTTC
CDR3 protein: CASSAIAGGQETQYF

D gene: -
V gene: TRBV6-1
J gene: TRBJ1-5
clone size: few
CDR3 DNA: TGTGCCAGCAGTGAAGACCCGGGGAGTCAGCCCCAGCATTTT
CDR3 protein: CASSEDPGSQPQHF

D gene: -
V gene: TRBV5-1
J gene: TRBJ2-2
clone size: -
CDR3 DNA: TGCGCCAGCAGCGTGGACGGGAACACCGGGGAGCTGTTTTTT
CDR3 protein: CASSVDGNTGELFF

D gene: -
V gene: TRBV27
J gene: TRBJ2-5
clone size: -
CDR3 DNA: TGTGCCAGCTCCGAATCAGGGCTTCAAGAGACCCAGTACTTC
CDR3 protein: CASSESGLQETQYF

D gene: -
V gene: TRBV28
J gene: TRBJ2-7
clone size: -
CDR3 DNA: TGTGCCAGCACCACCCGAGAGGGCGAATCCTACGAGCAGTACTTC
CDR3 protein: CASTTREGESYEQYF

D gene: TRBD1
V gene: TRBV5-1
J gene: TRBJ1-2
clone size: -
CDR3 DNA: TGCGCCAGCAGCTTCTCAGGGGGAGAGGGCTACACCTTC
CDR3 protein: CASSFSGGEGYTF

D gene: TRBD2
V gene: TRBV7-8
J gene: TRBJ2-7
clone size: few
CDR3 DNA: TGTGCCAGCAGCCCAACGGGGGGACCCTACGAGCAGTACTTC
CDR3 protein: CASSPTGGPYEQYF

D gene: -
V gene: TRBV2
J gene: TRBJ2-2
clone size: -
CDR3 DNA: TGTGCCAGCAGGGGGGACGGCTACACCGGGGAGCTGTTTTTT
CDR3 protein: CASRGDGYTGELFF

D gene: -
V gene: TRBV5-1
J gene: TRBJ2-5
clone size: -
CDR3 DNA: TGCGCCAGCAGGGAATTGCGGGGGCGGGTGGTAGAGACCCAGTACTTC
CDR3 protein: CASRELRGRVVETQYF

D gene: -
V gene: TRBV27
J gene: TRBJ2-2
clone size: -
CDR3 DNA: TGTGCCAGCAGTAGGATACAGGGTGCGAACACCGGGGAGCTGTTTTTT
CDR3 protein: CASSRIQGANTGELFF

D gene: -
V gene: TRBV30
J gene: TRBJ1-1
clone size: few
CDR3 DNA: TGTGCCCTGTACGGGGAGACTGAAGCTTTCTTT
CDR3 protein: CALYGETEAFF

D gene: TRBD1
V gene: TRBV7-9
J gene: TRBJ2-7
clone size: -
CDR3 DNA: TGTGCCAGCGAGCCGGGACAGGGAAGAACATGGAACTACGAGCAGTACTTC
CDR3 protein: CASEPGQGRTWNYEQYF

D gene: TRBD1
V gene: TRBV10-3
J gene: TRBJ2-3
clone size: -
CDR3 DNA: TGTGCCATCAGTAACGGACAGGGGGCTAGGACAGATACGCAGTATTTT
CDR3 protein: CAISNGQGARTDTQYF

D gene: -
V gene: TRBV4-3
J gene: TRBJ1-2
clone size: -
CDR3 DNA: TGCGCCAGCAGCCAAGATTGGCGGACAACCTATGGCTACACCTTC
CDR3 protein: CASSQDWRTTYGYTF

D gene: -
V gene: TRBV6-1
J gene: TRBJ1-6
clone size: few
CDR3 DNA: TGTGCCAGCAGTGTGGATTCACCCCTCCACTTT
CDR3 protein: CASSVDSPLHF

D gene: -
V gene: TRBV6-1
J gene: TRBJ1-2
clone size: -
CDR3 DNA: TGTGCCAGCAGTGGCGGCGGGGGACTTTATGGCTACACCTTC
CDR3 protein: CASSGGGGLYGYTF

D gene: -
V gene: TRBV7-2
J gene: TRBJ2-6
clone size: -
CDR3 DNA: TGTGCCAGCAGCTACGGGGGGGCCAACGTCCTGACTTTC
CDR3 protein: CASSYGGANVLTF

D gene: -
V gene: TRBV10-2
J gene: TRBJ1-1
clone size: -
CDR3 DNA: TGCGCCAGCAGTTGGAGCAGCCGTGCCATGAACACTGAAGCTTTCTTT
CDR3 protein: CASSWSSRAMNTEAFF

D gene: -
V gene: TRBV5-6
J gene: TRBJ1-1
clone size: -
CDR3 DNA: TGTGCCAGCAGCTTGGTCAGGGGACGTATTCGGGGCACTGAAGCTTTCTTT
CDR3 protein: CASSLVRGRIRGTEAFF

D gene: -
V gene: TRBV28
J gene: TRBJ1-6
clone size: -
CDR3 DNA: TGTGCCAGCAGTTTGCACAGACTTAGCTCCTATAATTCACCCCTCCACTTT
CDR3 protein: CASSLHRLSSYNSPLHF

D gene: -
V gene: TRBV4-2
J gene: TRBJ2-6
clone size: -
CDR3 DNA: TGTGCCAGCAGCTTAGTTTCCGGCAAGTACTCTGGGGCCAACGTCCTGACTTTC
CDR3 protein: CASSLVSGKYSGANVLTF

D gene: -
V gene: TRBV10-3
J gene: TRBJ2-5
clone size: -
CDR3 DNA: TGTGCCATCAGTGAGACACCAGGGATCCAGGAGACCCAGTACTTC
CDR3 protein: CAISETPGIQETQYF

D gene: -
V gene: TRBV2
J gene: TRBJ1-6
clone size: few
CDR3 DNA: TGTGCCAGCAGTCCAACAGGTTTAGGGAATTCACCCCTCCACTTT
CDR3 protein: CASSPTGLGNSPLHF

D gene: TRBD1
V gene: TRBV10-3
J gene: TRBJ1-2
clone size: few
CDR3 DNA: TGTGCCAGCGTAACCGGGACAGGCGGTCGAGGGGGCTACACCTTC
CDR3 protein: CASVTGTGGRGGYTF

D gene: -
V gene: TRBV6-1
J gene: TRBJ2-7
clone size: -
CDR3 DNA: TGTGCCAGCAGTGAATCAGGGCCCTACGAGCAGTACTTC
CDR3 protein: CASSESGPYEQYF

D gene: TRBD2
V gene: TRBV7-2
J gene: TRBJ2-3
clone size: -
CDR3 DNA: TGTGCCAGCAGCCTGGGACTAGCGGGGAGGGATACGCAGTATTTT
CDR3 protein: CASSLGLAGRDTQYF

D gene: TRBD1
V gene: TRBV25-1
J gene: TRBJ1-1
clone size: -
CDR3 DNA: TGTGCCAGCCGTGGACAGGTGAACACTGAAGCTTTCTTT
CDR3 protein: CASRGQVNTEAFF

D gene: -
V gene: TRBV25-1
J gene: TRBJ2-7
clone size: -
CDR3 DNA: TGTGCCAGCAGCGCAGCCTACGAGCAGTACTTC
CDR3 protein: CASSAAYEQYF

D gene: -
V gene: TRBV6-1
J gene: TRBJ1-1
clone size: -
CDR3 DNA: TGTGCCAGCAGCCCCCAGAAAAGACCGCTTCCCGAAGCTTTCTTT
CDR3 protein: CASSPQKRPLPEAFF

D gene: -
V gene: TRBV7-2
J gene: TRBJ2-3
clone size: -
CDR3 DNA: TGTGCCAGCAGCTTTGGGCGCACAGATACGCAGTATTTT
CDR3 protein: CASSFGRTDTQYF

D gene: -
V gene: TRBV11-2
J gene: TRBJ1-6
clone size: -
CDR3 DNA: TGTGCCAGCAGCTTGTACCTACAGGGTAGTTGGAATTCACCCCTCCACTTT
CDR3 protein: CASSLYLQGSWNSPLHF

D gene: -
V gene: TRBV28
J gene: TRBJ2-7
clone size: -
CDR3 DNA: TGTGCCAGCAGTTCTGGCCCCGGGAATCTACAGGGAGCTTACGAGCAGTACTTC
CDR3 protein: CASSSGPGNLQGAYEQYF